This T cell receptor beta chain was sequenced during a study of identical twins. Study observations and caveats: Weaker excess twin sharing was observed in beta out-of-frame sequences.

Of note for this clonotype: Antigen specificity is unknown.

The CDR3 has 16 amino acids. The V gene end was trimmed by 3 bases and the J gene end by 0 bases; junction bases not matched to a gene: 4. Germline loops: CDR1 SGHTS, CDR2 YDEGEE. Unique molecular identifiers were in the cDNA, with template-switch universal primer binding. TCRdb recomputed calls from the 5' RACE reads with MiXCR, one row per CDR3 protein. This sample yields about 530,000 distinct CDR3 sequences, of which more than 20% are seen a single time; around 0.48% belongs to the top ten. These same records also appear under a second study, on yellow fever vaccine responses in identical twins. From that paper: On the reported evidence, twins' vaccine T cell responses seemed partly convergent and partly personalized.

The chain couples TRBV5-8 to TRBJ2-7; 12 bases are shared with TRBD2. The clonotype originates from a woman aged 18-29 years in good health. The sequenced sample consisted of CD4+ T cells sorted from blood. CDR3 protein: CASSWRTSGDSYEQYF. DNA for the CDR3: TGTGCCAGCAGCTGGAGGACTAGCGGGGACTCCTACGAGCAGTACTTC.